The rows below give T cell receptor beta chains drawn from one sample of a study of blood T cell repertoires in COVID-19. TCRdb's copy holds only in-frame clones and misses some; the assay was immunoSEQ multiplex PCR. The sample lists about 180,000 clones; roughly nine tenths were seen once. The sample comprised peripheral blood. The receptors shown here come from a man between 18 and 35 years old who had recovered from COVID-19. The CDR3 runs from the conserved cysteine through the conserved F or W. A D gene is named only where the DNA matches it firmly. Size values are once, few and many counts, or a class for expanded clones, and some rows have none.

V gene	clone size	D gene	J gene	CDR3 DNA	CDR3 protein
TRBV29-1	NA	TRBD2	TRBJ2-1	TGCAGCGCTAGGGGGTTGACTAGCGGGACCGATAATGAGCAGTTCTTC	CSARGLTSGTDNEQFF
TRBV19	NA	TRBD1	TRBJ2-2	TGTGCCAGTAGTACACAGGGGGCCCACACCGGGGAGCTGTTTTTT	CASSTQGAHTGELFF
TRBV4-1	NA	TRBD1	TRBJ1-1	TGCGCCAGCAGCCGCCGGGACAGGGAGAACACTGAAGCTTTCTTT	CASSRRDRENTEAFF
TRBV10-3	NA	TRBD2	TRBJ2-7	TGTGCGGGGGGAGGGTCCTCCTACGAGCAGTACTTC	CAGGGSSYEQYF
TRBV5-4	NA	NA	TRBJ2-1	TGTGCCAGCAGCTGGGGGGGGCAGGGTCAAAATGAGCAGTTCTTC	CASSWGGQGQNEQFF
TRBV7-2	few	TRBD2	TRBJ2-1	TGTGCCAGCAGCCCGAGCGGGAGCTCCTACAATGAGCAGTTCTTC	CASSPSGSSYNEQFF
TRBV11-2	NA	TRBD1	TRBJ1-2	TGTGCCAGCAGCTCGGACAGGGGGCGAGGGGGCTACACCTTC	CASSSDRGRGGYTF
TRBV25-1	NA	NA	TRBJ1-2	TGTGCCAGCAGTGAAACGGGCAGGGTAACCGGCTACACCTTC	CASSETGRVTGYTF
TRBV6-5	NA	NA	TRBJ1-5	TGTGCCAGCAAGACAGTGATCAATCAGCCCCAGCATTTT	CASKTVINQPQHF
TRBV5-1	NA	NA	TRBJ1-2	TGCGCCAGCCGTTCGTGGGCTCCGTCCCTTTATGGCTACACCTTC	CASRSWAPSLYGYTF
TRBV25-1	NA	TRBD1	TRBJ2-5	TGTGCCAGCAGTGGCGGACAGGGCCAAGAGACCCAGTACTTC	CASSGGQGQETQYF
TRBV9	once	NA	TRBJ2-3	TGTGCCAGCAGCTTAAGACAGCTAGGCACAGATACGCAGTATTTT	CASSLRQLGTDTQYF
TRBV6-5	NA	TRBD1	TRBJ1-1	TGTGCCAGCATTCGAGGACAGGGAGGTGAAGCTTTCTTT	CASIRGQGGEAFF
TRBV5-6	NA	TRBD1	TRBJ1-2	TGTGCCAGCAGCCAGAAAACAGGGGGCTTCTATGGCTACACCTTC	CASSQKTGGFYGYTF
TRBV10-3	NA	TRBD1	TRBJ1-1	TGTGCCATCACCACCGGACAGGGTGGGACTGAAGCTTTCTTT	CAITTGQGGTEAFF
TRBV4-3	NA	NA	TRBJ2-2	TGCGCCAGCAGCCAGGAGCAGGGGCTGGCCGGGGAGCTGTTTTTT	CASSQEQGLAGELFF
TRBV10-3	NA	TRBD2	TRBJ2-1	TGTGCCATCAGTACCGGGACTAGGGCCAATGAGCAGTTCTTC	CAISTGTRANEQFF
TRBV5-4	NA	TRBD2	TRBJ2-7	TGTGCCAGCAGCTCCGGGACTAGCGGGAGGGTGGACGAGCAGTACTTC	CASSSGTSGRVDEQYF
TRBV9	NA	TRBD2	TRBJ2-1	TGTGCCAGCAGCGTATTAGCGGGAGGGCCCAACTCCTACAATGAGCAGTTCTTC	CASSVLAGGPNSYNEQFF
TRBV4-1	NA	NA	TRBJ1-1	TGCGCCAGCAGCCAAGATGACAGGTTCCCGAACACTGAAGCTTTCTTT	CASSQDDRFPNTEAFF
TRBV3-1/TRBV3-2	NA	TRBD2	TRBJ2-1	TGTGCCAGCAGCCAACGACTAGCCGCCAGCGATGAGCAGTTCTTC	CASSQRLAASDEQFF
TRBV10-3	NA	TRBD2	TRBJ2-7	TGTGCCATCAGGGCGACTAGCGGGAGCTCCTACGAGCAGTACTTC	CAIRATSGSSYEQYF
TRBV11-2	once	NA	TRBJ1-1	TGTGCCAGCAGCTTAAGTGTGGGCGCTATGAACACTGAAGCTTTCTTT	CASSLSVGAMNTEAFF
TRBV5-1	once	TRBD2	TRBJ2-5	TGCGCCAGCAGCCTACGACTAGCGGGGGAAGAGACCCAGTACTTC	CASSLRLAGEETQYF
TRBV4-1	NA	NA	TRBJ2-7	TGCGCCAGCAGCCAAGTGCTAGGGGCGATTTCTCCCGAGCAGTACTTC	CASSQVLGAISPEQYF
TRBV27	NA	TRBD1	TRBJ2-7	TGTGCCAGCAGAGGACAGGGAGTCGGCGAGCAGTACTTC	CASRGQGVGEQYF
TRBV19	NA	NA	TRBJ2-7	TGTGCCAGTAGCCAGGGTCCCTACGAGCAGTACTTC	CASSQGPYEQYF
TRBV6-2/TRBV6-3	NA	NA	TRBJ2-1	TGTGCCAGCAGTTATAATCCAACAGGGCTGCTGGATGAGCAGTTCTTC	CASSYNPTGLLDEQFF
TRBV24-1	NA	TRBD1	TRBJ2-7	TGTGCCACCAGTGACTCCGGACAGGGATCTTACGAGCAGTACTTC	CATSDSGQGSYEQYF
TRBV7-2	NA	TRBD2	TRBJ2-1	TGTGCCAGCAGCTTTGCACTAGCGGCGGGTGAGCAGTTCTTC	CASSFALAAGEQFF
TRBV9	NA	NA	TRBJ2-3	TGTGCCAGCAGCGTAGAGGACGGGAGTGGTACAGATACGCAGTATTTT	CASSVEDGSGTDTQYF
TRBV5-5	NA	NA	TRBJ2-7	TGTGCCAGCAGTTCCCTTCCCTCCTACGAGCAGTACTTC	CASSSLPSYEQYF
TRBV6-1	NA	TRBD1	TRBJ2-6	TGTGCCAGCGGGACAGCCGCAAATGTGGCCAACGTCCTGACTTTC	CASGTAANVANVLTF
TRBV9	NA	NA	TRBJ2-5	TGTGCCAGCAGCGCCTCTAGCGGAGGGGGAGAGACCCAGTACTTC	CASSASSGGGETQYF
TRBV30	NA	TRBD1	TRBJ2-1	TGTGCCTGGAGTGATCGGACAGGCTTCAATGAGCAGTTCTTC	CAWSDRTGFNEQFF
TRBV28	NA	TRBD2	TRBJ2-3	TGTGCCAGCAGTTTATGGGCTAGCGGAAGCACAGATACGCAGTATTTT	CASSLWASGSTDTQYF
TRBV7-8	NA	TRBD1	TRBJ1-5	TGTGCCAGCAGCACAACGACAGGGAGCCAGCCCCAGCATTTT	CASSTTTGSQPQHF
TRBV7-2	NA	NA	TRBJ2-3	TGTGCCAGCAGCTTTCGCGGGACCACAGATACGCAGTATTTT	CASSFRGTTDTQYF
TRBV6-6	NA	NA	TRBJ1-6	TGTGCCAGCAGCCATTATAATTCACCCCTCCACTTT	CASSHYNSPLHF
TRBV28	NA	TRBD2	TRBJ2-2	TGTGCCAGCAGTTTATGGGGAGCGGGGACTAACACCGGGGAGCTGTTTTTT	CASSLWGAGTNTGELFF
TRBV7-2	NA	NA	TRBJ2-5	TGTGCCAGCAGCTTAGGTGGCGGCCAAGAGACCCAGTACTTC	CASSLGGGQETQYF
TRBV4-1	NA	NA	TRBJ2-1	TGCGCCAGCAGCCAAAGCCTAGGCAATGAGCAGTTCTTC	CASSQSLGNEQFF
TRBV12-3/TRBV12-4	NA	NA	TRBJ2-7	TGTGCCAGCAGTCCAGACAGCGCCTTCGGGCAGTACTTC	CASSPDSAFGQYF
TRBV27	NA	NA	TRBJ1-2	TGTGCCAGCAGTTTAGACGCCCTACGGGGAGGCTACACCTTC	CASSLDALRGGYTF
TRBV4-1	NA	NA	TRBJ2-6	TGCGCCAGCAGCCTGTTAACTGGGGCCAACGTCCTGACTTTC	CASSLLTGANVLTF
TRBV13	NA	NA	TRBJ2-6	TGTGCCAGCAGCTTAGGCCTAGTGTCGAGAGGTGGGGCCAACGTCCTGACTTTC	CASSLGLVSRGGANVLTF
TRBV5-4	NA	NA	TRBJ1-2	TGTGCCAGCAGCTTGGAAAGGAGGGAGTATGGCTACACCTTC	CASSLERREYGYTF
TRBV7-2	NA	TRBD1	TRBJ1-2	TGTGCCAGCAGTCTTAATCAGGGGGCTAACTATGGCTACACCTTC	CASSLNQGANYGYTF
TRBV2	few	NA	TRBJ2-1	TGTGCCAGCAGTGATTGGGCAGACTACAATGAGCAGTTCTTC	CASSDWADYNEQFF
TRBV30	once	NA	TRBJ1-1	TGTGCCTGGAGTATTTTAGTCCCCGAGAACACTGAAGCTTTCTTT	CAWSILVPENTEAFF
TRBV5-6	NA	TRBD2	TRBJ2-3	TGTGCCAGCAGCTTTCCTTTGGATAGCGGGTATACAGATACGCAGTATTTT	CASSFPLDSGYTDTQYF
TRBV7-9	NA	TRBD2	TRBJ2-1	TGTGCCAGCAGCTTATCCTCTAGCGGGAGGGCCTTAAATGAGCAGTTCTTC	CASSLSSSGRALNEQFF
TRBV4-2	NA	TRBD1	TRBJ2-7	TGTGCCAGCAGCCAAGATCAGGGACAGTTCTACGAGCAGTACTTC	CASSQDQGQFYEQYF
TRBV27	NA	TRBD2	TRBJ2-2	TGTGCCAGCAGGCGGGGGGTAGCGAAGAACACCGGGGAGCTGTTTTTT	CASRRGVAKNTGELFF